This entry concerns a single TCR beta chain. Its specificity is not known. This sample stems from a study of T cell responses to AZD1222 COVID-19 vaccine. Study summary: Pooling covered second doses at about 4 or about 12 weeks. Study results and limitations: The study identified only five to seven AZD1222 recipients as seropositive at baseline. Repertoires were obtained only post-peak T cell response.

Trimming took 4 bases from V and 3 from J; bases not matched to a gene: 5. Germline CDR1 is MNHEY and CDR2 is SMNVEV (reference sequence). There are 15 residues in the CDR3. Method: immunoSEQ multiplex PCR; TCRdb's copy keeps in-frame clones and lacks some. The profile shows 150,000 to 160,000 clones, 90% of them singletons. The sample was peripheral blood, taken on day 0 of AZD1222 vaccination. V gene TRBV27 combines with J gene TRBJ2-1; 8 bases agree with TRBD2. This TCR derives from an adult in good health. CDR3 sequence (DNA): TGTGCCAGCAGTTCCACCAGCGGGAGCTACAATGAGCAGTTCTTC. Translating gives CASSSTSGSYNEQFF.